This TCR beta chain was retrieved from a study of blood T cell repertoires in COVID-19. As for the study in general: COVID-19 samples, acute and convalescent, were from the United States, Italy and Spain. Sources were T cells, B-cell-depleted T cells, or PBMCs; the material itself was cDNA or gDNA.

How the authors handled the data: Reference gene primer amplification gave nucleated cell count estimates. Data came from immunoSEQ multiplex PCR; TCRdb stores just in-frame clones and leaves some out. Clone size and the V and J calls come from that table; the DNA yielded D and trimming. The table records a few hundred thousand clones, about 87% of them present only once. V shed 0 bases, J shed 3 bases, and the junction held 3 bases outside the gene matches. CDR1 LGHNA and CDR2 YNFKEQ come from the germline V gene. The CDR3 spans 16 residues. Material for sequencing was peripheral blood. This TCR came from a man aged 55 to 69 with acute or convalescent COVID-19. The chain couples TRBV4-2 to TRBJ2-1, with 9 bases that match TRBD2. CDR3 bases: TGTGCCAGCAGCCAAGAAGCGGGGGGTCACTACAATGAGCAGTTCTTC. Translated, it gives CASSQEAGGHYNEQFF.